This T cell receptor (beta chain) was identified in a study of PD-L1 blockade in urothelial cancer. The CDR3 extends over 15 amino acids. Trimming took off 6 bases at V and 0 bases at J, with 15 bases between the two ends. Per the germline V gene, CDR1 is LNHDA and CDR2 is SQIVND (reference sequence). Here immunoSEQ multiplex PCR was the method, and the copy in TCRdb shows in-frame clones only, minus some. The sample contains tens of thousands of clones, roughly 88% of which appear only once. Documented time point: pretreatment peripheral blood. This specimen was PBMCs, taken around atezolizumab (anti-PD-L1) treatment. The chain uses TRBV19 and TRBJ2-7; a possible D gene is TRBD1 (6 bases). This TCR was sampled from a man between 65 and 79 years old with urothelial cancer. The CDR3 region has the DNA TGTGCCAGTAGCCGTCGTAGGGGGAGCTCCTACGAGCAGTACTTC. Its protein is CASSRRRGSSYEQYF.